This TCR beta chain was recorded in a study of cytotoxic CD8 clonotypes in ibrutinib-treated CLL. Study as a whole: Partial responses numbered about 24 and complete responses 2; after a median around 72 months, about 14 stayed remitted and roughly twelve progressed. Points from the study as a whole: Clonotypes that were public were uncommon, and they contracted or stayed stable on treatment. Clonality correlated strongly with circulating CD8+ T cells and exceeded age-matched healthy donors at baseline.

Using immunoSEQ multiplex PCR, the repertoire was profiled, and TCRdb retains in-frame clones only, with some absent. The table has 60,000 to 70,000 clones, less than 60% seen once. Note on this clone: Its antigen remains unidentified.

This CDR3 comprises 14 residues. CDR1 LGHNA and CDR2 YNFKEQ come from the germline V gene. The ends were cut back, 0 bases at V and 2 bases at J, with 8 bases in the middle. Around 2 micrograms of genomic DNA came from cryopreserved PBMCs for TCR beta libraries. This sequence joins TRBV4-2 and TRBJ2-7; D not certain. This clonotype was sampled from a human donor with chronic lymphocytic leukemia. The material was PBMCs, obtained after 12 months of ibrutinib treatment. This CDR3 reads CASSQEEGPYEQYF. The DNA of the CDR3 is TGTGCCAGCAGCCAAGAGGAAGGCCCCTACGAGCAGTACTTC.